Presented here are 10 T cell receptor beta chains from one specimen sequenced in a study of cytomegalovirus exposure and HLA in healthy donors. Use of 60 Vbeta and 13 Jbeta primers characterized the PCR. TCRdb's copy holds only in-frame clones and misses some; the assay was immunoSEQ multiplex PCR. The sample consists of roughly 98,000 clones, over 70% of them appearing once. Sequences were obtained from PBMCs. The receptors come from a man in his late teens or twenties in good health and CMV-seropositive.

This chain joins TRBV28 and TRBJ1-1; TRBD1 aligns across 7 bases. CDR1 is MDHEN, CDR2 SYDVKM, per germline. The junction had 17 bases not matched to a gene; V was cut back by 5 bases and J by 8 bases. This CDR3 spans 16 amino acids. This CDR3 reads CASSPRQGLGGGEAFF. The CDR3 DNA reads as TGTGCCAGCAGTCCCAGACAGGGTTTAGGGGGCGGCGAAGCTTTCTTT.

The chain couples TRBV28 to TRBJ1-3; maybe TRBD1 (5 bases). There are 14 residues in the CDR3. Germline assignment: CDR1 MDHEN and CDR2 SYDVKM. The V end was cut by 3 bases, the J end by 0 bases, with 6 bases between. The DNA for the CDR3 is TGTGCCAGCAGTTTCCAGGGCTCTGGAAACACCATATATTTT. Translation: CASSFQGSGNTIYF.

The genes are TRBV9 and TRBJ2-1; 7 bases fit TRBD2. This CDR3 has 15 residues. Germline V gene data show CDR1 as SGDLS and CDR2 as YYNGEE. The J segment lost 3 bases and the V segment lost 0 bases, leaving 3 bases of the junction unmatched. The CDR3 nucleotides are TGTGCCAGCAGCGTAGGACGGGGGGACTACAATGAGCAGTTCTTC. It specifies CASSVGRGDYNEQFF.

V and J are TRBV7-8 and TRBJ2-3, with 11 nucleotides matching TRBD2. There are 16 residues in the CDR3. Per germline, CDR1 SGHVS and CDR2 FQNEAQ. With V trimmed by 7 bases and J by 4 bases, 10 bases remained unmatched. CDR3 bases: TGTGCCAGCAACAAGAGGGTAGCGGGGGGGGCAGATACGCAGTATTTT. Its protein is CASNKRVAGGADTQYF.

The CDR3 nucleotides are TGTGCCATCAGTGAGTCGGGGGGGGGCGTGAATACGCAGTATTTT. Its translation: CAISESGGGVNTQYF. The chain is built from TRBV10-3 and TRBJ2-3; TRBD2 is a possible D gene (7 bases). This CDR3 spans 15 amino acids. Trimming pared 0 bases from V and 7 bases from J, leaving 14 bases between. Germline V gives CDR1 ENHRY, CDR2 SYGVKD.

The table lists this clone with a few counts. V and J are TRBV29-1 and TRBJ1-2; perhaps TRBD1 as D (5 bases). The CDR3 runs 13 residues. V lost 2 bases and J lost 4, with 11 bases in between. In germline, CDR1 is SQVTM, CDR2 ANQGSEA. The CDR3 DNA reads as TGCAGCGTTGAAATGGACACGGGCTATGGCTACACCTTC. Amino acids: CSVEMDTGYGYTF.

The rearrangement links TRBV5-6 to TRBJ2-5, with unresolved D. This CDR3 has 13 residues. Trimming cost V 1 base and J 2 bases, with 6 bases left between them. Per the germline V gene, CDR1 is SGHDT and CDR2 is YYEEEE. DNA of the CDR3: TGTGCCAGCAGCTTGACACCACAAGAGACCCAGTACTTC. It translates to CASSLTPQETQYF. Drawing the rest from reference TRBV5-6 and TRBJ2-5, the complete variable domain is DAGVTQSPTHLIKTRGQQVTLRCSPKSGHDTVSWYQQALGQGPQFIFQYYEEEERQRGNFPDRFSGHQFPNYSSELNVNALLLGDSALYLCASSLTPQETQYFGPGTRLLVL.

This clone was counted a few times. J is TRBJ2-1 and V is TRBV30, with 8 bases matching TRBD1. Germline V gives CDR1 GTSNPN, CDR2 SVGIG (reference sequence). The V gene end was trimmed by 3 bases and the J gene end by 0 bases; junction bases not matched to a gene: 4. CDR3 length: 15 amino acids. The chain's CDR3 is CAWSYGTGSYNEQFF. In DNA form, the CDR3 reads TGTGCCTGGAGCTACGGGACAGGCTCCTACAATGAGCAGTTCTTC.

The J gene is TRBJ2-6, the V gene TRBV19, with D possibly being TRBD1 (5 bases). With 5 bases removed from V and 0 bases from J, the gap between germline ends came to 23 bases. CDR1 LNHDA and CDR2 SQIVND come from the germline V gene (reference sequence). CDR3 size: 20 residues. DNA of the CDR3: TGTGCCAGTAGTGAAGGCGATTTGCAGGGCTCGACCTCTGGGGCCAACGTCCTGACTTTC. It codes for CASSEGDLQGSTSGANVLTF.

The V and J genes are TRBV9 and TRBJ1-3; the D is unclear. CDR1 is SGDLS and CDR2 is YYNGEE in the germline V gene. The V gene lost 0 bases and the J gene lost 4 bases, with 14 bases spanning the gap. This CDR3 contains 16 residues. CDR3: CASSVGVRGRGNTIYF. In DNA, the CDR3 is TGTGCCAGCAGCGTAGGGGTTCGCGGTCGGGGAAACACCATATATTTT.